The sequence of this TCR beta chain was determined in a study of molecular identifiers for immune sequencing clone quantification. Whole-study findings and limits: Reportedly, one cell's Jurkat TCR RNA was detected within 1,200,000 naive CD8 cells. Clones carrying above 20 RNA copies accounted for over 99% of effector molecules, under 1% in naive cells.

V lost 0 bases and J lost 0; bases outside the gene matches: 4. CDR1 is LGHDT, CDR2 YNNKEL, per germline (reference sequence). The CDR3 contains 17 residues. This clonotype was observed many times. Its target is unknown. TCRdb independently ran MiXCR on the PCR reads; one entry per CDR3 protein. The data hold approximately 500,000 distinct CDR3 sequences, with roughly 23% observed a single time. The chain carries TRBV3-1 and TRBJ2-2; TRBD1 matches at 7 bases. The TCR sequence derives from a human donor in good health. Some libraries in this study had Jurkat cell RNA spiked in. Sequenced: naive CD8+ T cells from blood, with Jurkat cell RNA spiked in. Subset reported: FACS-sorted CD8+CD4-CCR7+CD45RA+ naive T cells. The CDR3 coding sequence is TGTGCCAGCAGCCAAGATCTCGACAGGGCGAACACCGGGGAGCTGTTTTTT. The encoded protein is CASSQDLDRANTGELFF.